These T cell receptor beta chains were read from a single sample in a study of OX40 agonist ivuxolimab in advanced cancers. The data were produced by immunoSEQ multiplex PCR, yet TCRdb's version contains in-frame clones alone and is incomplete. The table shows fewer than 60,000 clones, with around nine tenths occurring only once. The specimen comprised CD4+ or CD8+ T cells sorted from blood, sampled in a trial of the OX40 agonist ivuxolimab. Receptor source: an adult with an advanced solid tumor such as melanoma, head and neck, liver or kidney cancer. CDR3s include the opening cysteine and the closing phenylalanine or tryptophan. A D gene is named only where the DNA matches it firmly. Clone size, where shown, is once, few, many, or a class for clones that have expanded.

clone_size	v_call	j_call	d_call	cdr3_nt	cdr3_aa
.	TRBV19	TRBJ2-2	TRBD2	TGTGCCAGTAGTATGGGGGGGATCGGGGAGCTGTTTTTT	CASSMGGIGELFF
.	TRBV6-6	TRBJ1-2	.	TGTGCCAGCATTACAGGGTCCTATGGCTACACCTTC	CASITGSYGYTF
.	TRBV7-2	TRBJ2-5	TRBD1	TGTGCCAGCAGCACTCGACAGGGCGGCCAAGAGACCCAGTACTTC	CASSTRQGGQETQYF
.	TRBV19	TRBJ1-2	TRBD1	TGTGCCTCTTCCGGGACAGGGGGTATCAACTATGGCTACACCTTC	CASSGTGGINYGYTF
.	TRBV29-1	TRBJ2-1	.	TGCAGCGTAGAAGGACAGAGGACCTACAATGAGCAGTTCTTC	CSVEGQRTYNEQFF
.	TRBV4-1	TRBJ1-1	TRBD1	TGCGCCAGCAGCCCCGACAGGGCGATGAACACTGAAGCTTTCTTT	CASSPDRAMNTEAFF
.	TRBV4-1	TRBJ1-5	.	TGCGCCAGCAGCCAAGATGTTGGGACTTGGAATCAGCCCCAGCATTTT	CASSQDVGTWNQPQHF
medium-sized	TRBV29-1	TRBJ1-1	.	TGCAGCGTTGTAGAGGGTGGGGGCGCTGAAGCTTTCTTT	CSVVEGGGAEAFF
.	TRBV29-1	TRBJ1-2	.	TGCAGCGTTCGGTCTGAGGGTGACTATGGCTACACCTTC	CSVRSEGDYGYTF
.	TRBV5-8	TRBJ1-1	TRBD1	TGTGCCAGCGGATTGAGGCAGGGGGATGGGGACACTGAAGCTTTCTTT	CASGLRQGDGDTEAFF
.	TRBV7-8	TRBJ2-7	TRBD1	TGTGCCAGCAGCTACCGGGACAGGAGTTTAGGGCAGTACTTC	CASSYRDRSLGQYF
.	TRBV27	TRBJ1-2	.	TGTGCCAGCATGGCGGAATCCGGGCGAGGCTACACCTTC	CASMAESGRGYTF
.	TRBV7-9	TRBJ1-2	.	TGTGCCAGCAGCTTCGCTGGAGATCATGGCTACACCTTC	CASSFAGDHGYTF
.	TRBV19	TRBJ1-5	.	TGTGCCAGTAGTATACCAGGGTATCAGCCCCAGCATTTT	CASSIPGYQPQHF
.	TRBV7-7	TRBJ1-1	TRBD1	TGTGCTAGCAGCCCCGGGACAGGGGAAGCTTTCTTT	CASSPGTGEAFF
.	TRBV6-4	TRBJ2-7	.	TGTGCCAGCAGTGCCTACCCGGGAGCTGATCTGTACTTC	CASSAYPGADLYF
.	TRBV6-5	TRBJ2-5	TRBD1	TGTGCCAGCAGTTCCGAGGACAGGGGAGCGGAGACCCAGTACTTC	CASSSEDRGAETQYF
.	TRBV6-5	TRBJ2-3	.	TGTGCCAGCAGACCTGACTACCCTATCACAGATACGCAGTATTTT	CASRPDYPITDTQYF